These 8 T cell receptor beta chains originate from one sample sequenced in a study of Graves' ophthalmopathy and Graves' hyperthyroidism. The study amplified TCR beta CDR3 regions using RNA transcripts. Second-round multiplex PCR came after first-round RT-PCR with HTBI primers. TCRdb recomputed calls from the multiplex PCR reads with MiXCR, one row per CDR3 protein. The table has a few hundred thousand distinct CDR3 sequences, roughly 14% seen once. Sequencing input: peripheral blood. The source is a woman aged 18 to 35 with stable Graves' hyperthyroidism.

The table lists this clonotype with many counts. This sequence joins TRBV20-1 and TRBJ2-7, with TRBD2 matching 9 bases. CDR1 and CDR2 (germline): DFQATT, SNEGSKA (reference sequence). V trimming: 2 bases; J trimming: 3 bases; junction bases outside the gene matches: 14. The CDR3 loop spans 17 amino acids. For the CDR3, the DNA is TGCAGTGCTAGAACTCCCCCGGGACTAGCTTGGGTCTACGAGCAGTACTTC. It specifies CSARTPPGLAWVYEQYF.

Only a few counts were recorded for this clonotype. The gene calls are TRBV11-1 and TRBJ1-2, with 7 bases fitting TRBD1. Germline V gene data show CDR1 as SGHAT and CDR2 as FQDESV (reference sequence). CDR3 length equals 18 residues. Trimming at V came to 4 bases and at J to 8 bases, leaving 22 bases not matched to a gene. The CDR3 DNA is TGTGCCAGCAGCTCGTCGCCGGGACAGTCATACGATACGGGGGGCTACACCTTC. Translation: CASSSSPGQSYDTGGYTF. Supplemented by reference TRBV11-1 and TRBJ1-2, the full variable domain reads EAEVAQSPRYKITEKSQAVAFWCDPISGHATLYWYRQILGQGPELLVQFQDESVVDDSQLPKDRFSAERLKGVDSTLKIQPAELGDSAMYLCASSSSPGQSYDTGGYTFGSGTRLTVV.

This clonotype was seen a few times. The chain has TRBV5-1 and TRBJ2-7; 7 nucleotides align to TRBD2. The CDR3 is 14 amino acids. The V segment lost 5 bases and the J segment 0 bases; nucleotides outside the gene matches: 5. Germline V lookup: CDR1 SGHRS, CDR2 YFSETQ. The CDR3 reads CASSSRDYSYEQYF. For the CDR3, the DNA is TGCGCCAGCAGTTCCCGGGACTACTCCTACGAGCAGTACTTC. Combining the CDR3 with reference TRBV5-1 and TRBJ2-7 gives the whole variable domain KAGVTQTPRYLIKTRGQQVTLSCSPISGHRSVSWYQQTPGQGLQFLFEYFSETQRNKGNFPGRFSGRQFSNSRSEMNVSTLELGDSALYLCASSSRDYSYEQYFGPGTRLTVT.

The rearrangement uses TRBV6-2 or TRBV6-3 and TRBJ2-7, with 9 nucleotides matching TRBD1. V gave up 5 bases and J gave up 6 bases; unmatched junction bases: 8. This CDR3 has 14 residues. Germline V CDR1 and CDR2: MNHEY, SVGEGT. DNA of the CDR3: TGTGCCAGCAGTACCACAGGGGGCCGGAGCGAGCAGTACTTC. Its protein is CASSTTGGRSEQYF.

The chain uses TRBV28 and TRBJ1-5; tentative D call: TRBD1 (6 bases). Trimming removed 8 bases at V and 0 bases at J, with 11 bases between. The CDR3 length is 14 residues. Germline V gene data show CDR1 as MDHEN and CDR2 as SYDVKM. The CDR3 is CASHRAPSNQPQHF. The CDR3 DNA sequence: TGTGCCAGCCACAGGGCCCCTAGCAATCAGCCCCAGCATTTT.

This sequence joins TRBV27 and TRBJ1-5; TRBD1 matches at 12 bases. This CDR3 spans 15 amino acids. Germline trimming cut 9 bases from V and 6 bases from J; bases unmatched to any gene: 9. Looked up from germline, CDR1 is MNHEY and CDR2 is SMNVEV (reference sequence). The CDR3 here is CARLRDRGLVQPQHF. The CDR3 nucleotides read TGTGCCAGACTCCGGGACAGGGGGCTGGTTCAGCCCCAGCATTTT.

This clonotype has a count of ten or more. V is TRBV4-1 and J is TRBJ1-2, with a tentative D call TRBD1 (6 bases). CDR3 size: 15 residues. V dropped 0 bases and J dropped 8 bases, with 16 bases sitting between them. Germline V gene sequence: CDR1 MGHRA, CDR2 YSYEKL. The CDR3 protein is CASSQDAGGARGYTF. The CDR3 DNA sequence: TGCGCCAGCAGCCAAGACGCGGGGGGGGCGCGAGGCTACACCTTC.

The rearrangement joins TRBV7-8 to TRBJ2-7, with 7 bases that match TRBD1. V trimming: 5 bases; J trimming: 2 bases; junction bases outside the gene matches: 6. The CDR3 has 14 amino acids. Germline loops: CDR1 SGHVS, CDR2 FQNEAQ. CDR3: CASSGRTGPYEQYF. DNA of the CDR3: TGTGCCAGCAGCGGCCGGACAGGCCCCTACGAGCAGTACTTC. Full variable domain (outside the CDR3, taken from reference TRBV7-8 and TRBJ2-7): GAGVSQSPRYKVAKRGQDVALRCDPISGHVSLFWYQQALGQGPEFLTYFQNEAQLDKSGLPSDRFFAERPEGSVSTLKIQRTQQEDSAVYLCASSGRTGPYEQYFGPGTRLTVT.